This T cell receptor beta chain came from a study of OX40 agonist ivuxolimab in advanced cancers. Study context: Patients were dosed intravenously with ivuxolimab at 0.01 to 10 mg/kg every 2 weeks.

The method was immunoSEQ multiplex PCR; TCRdb's version includes in-frame clones alone and lacks a portion of them. The table records over 45,000 clones, about 94% of them present only once. Broader study findings: Certain nonresponders additionally had low normalized T-cell clonal expansion.

Germline V gene data show CDR1 as ENHRY and CDR2 as SYGVKD. The V end lost 2 bases, the J end lost 4 bases, and 17 bases lay between the germline ends. The CDR3 extends over 17 amino acids. Patients were ineligible given autoimmune disease history or systemic immunosuppression. For this clone: No antigen is known for it.

This chain links TRBV10-3 with TRBJ2-2; D might be TRBD1 (5 bases). The specimen comprised CD4+ or CD8+ T cells sorted from blood, sampled in a trial of the OX40 agonist ivuxolimab. The receptor was isolated from an adult with an advanced solid tumor such as melanoma, head and neck, liver or kidney cancer. In DNA form, the CDR3 reads TGTGCCATCAGTGAGGCGGACATACGATGGGGCACCGGGGAGCTGTTTTTT. The encoded protein is CAISEADIRWGTGELFF.